Sequencing of this T cell receptor beta chain was carried out in a study of cytomegalovirus exposure and HLA in healthy donors. This clone was counted between two and nine times. The target antigen is unknown. Whole-study findings and limits: Sequence variants that were highly shared formed a cluster that was likely a sequencing artifact. With later analysis, a missense DCLRE1C variant became linked to TCR beta V- and J-gene trimming. Compared with the roughly 700-donor mean, an Asian-associated ancestry cluster reportedly had fewer N-insertions, according to a later analysis.

Primers included in the PCR were 60 Vbeta and 13 Jbeta primers. TCRdb's copy holds only in-frame clones and misses some; the assay was immunoSEQ multiplex PCR. Altogether about 98,000 clones are present, 65% to 80% being singletons, with the ten largest covering around 15%. V lost 5 bases, J lost 7 bases, and 14 bases lay in between. The CDR3 length is 12 residues. CDR1 and CDR2 from the germline V gene are GTSNPN and SVGIG (reference sequence). The chain employs TRBV30 and TRBJ1-1, with a tentative D call TRBD1 (6 bases). Material: PBMCs. The sequence was obtained from a man aged 60-69 years in good health and CMV-seropositive. The CDR3 nucleotides read TGTGCCTGGTCGACAGGTACTATTGAAGCTTTCTTT. Encoded protein: CAWSTGTIEAFF.